This T cell receptor beta chain was captured in a study of cytomegalovirus exposure and HLA in healthy donors. About the research overall: Ancestry clustering placed more than 65% of approximately 420 genotyped donors in the Caucasian-associated cluster.

There are 13 residues in the CDR3. Germline V gives CDR1 SGDLS, CDR2 YYNGEE. V lost 5 bases to trimming and J lost 6 bases, with 14 bases between them. A note on this clone: What it recognizes is unknown.

PCR employed 60 Vbeta and 13 Jbeta primers. Repertoires were generated with immunoSEQ multiplex PCR, while TCRdb's copy carries only in-frame clones and drops some. The repertoire holds about 160,000 clones, with roughly 80% as singletons. General study findings and limits: In a later analysis, an Asian-associated ancestry cluster reportedly showed fewer N-insertions than the 666-donor mean. In presence/absence analyses, roughly uniform sequencing depth across donors was assumed.

The sequence was collected from a young woman in good health and CMV-seronegative. The chain carries TRBV9 and TRBJ1-2; a possible D gene is TRBD1 (6 bases). Sequencing used PBMCs. CDR3 in amino acids: CASRSSGGDGYTF. The CDR3 DNA sequence: TGTGCCAGCAGATCCTCGGGGGGCGATGGCTACACCTTC.